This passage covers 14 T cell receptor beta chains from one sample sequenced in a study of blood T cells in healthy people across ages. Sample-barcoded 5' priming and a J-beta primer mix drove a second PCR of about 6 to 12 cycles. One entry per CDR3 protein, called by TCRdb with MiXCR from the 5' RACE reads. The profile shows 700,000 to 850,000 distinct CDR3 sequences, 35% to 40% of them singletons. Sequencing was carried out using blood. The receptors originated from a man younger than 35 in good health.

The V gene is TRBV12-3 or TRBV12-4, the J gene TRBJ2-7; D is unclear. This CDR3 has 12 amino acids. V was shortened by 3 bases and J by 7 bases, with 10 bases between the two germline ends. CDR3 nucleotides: TGTGCCAGCAGTTTTCTCTTCGGGGAGCAGTACTTC. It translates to CASSFLFGEQYF.

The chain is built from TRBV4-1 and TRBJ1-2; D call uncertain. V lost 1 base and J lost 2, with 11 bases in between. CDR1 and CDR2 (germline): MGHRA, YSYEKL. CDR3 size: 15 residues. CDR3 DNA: TGCGCCAGCAGCCAAGCGGGGTCGGGGAACTATGGCTACACCTTC. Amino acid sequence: CASSQAGSGNYGYTF.

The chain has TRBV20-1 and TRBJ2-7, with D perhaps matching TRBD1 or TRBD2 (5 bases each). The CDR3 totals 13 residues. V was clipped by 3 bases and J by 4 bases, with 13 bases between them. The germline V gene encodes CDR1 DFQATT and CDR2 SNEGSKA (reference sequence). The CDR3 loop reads CSASEGTRYEQYF. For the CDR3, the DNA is TGCAGTGCTAGTGAGGGGACGCGATACGAGCAGTACTTC.

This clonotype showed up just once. In DNA form, the CDR3 reads TGTGCCATCAGTGAGGCGACTAGCGGGGCCAGTGAGCAGTTCTTC. Encoded protein: CAISEATSGASEQFF. The chain has TRBV10-3 and TRBJ2-1, with 11 bases fitting TRBD2. Germline CDR1 is ENHRY and CDR2 is SYGVKD. J lost 9 bases, V lost 2 bases, and 6 bases had no gene match. This CDR3 contains 15 residues.

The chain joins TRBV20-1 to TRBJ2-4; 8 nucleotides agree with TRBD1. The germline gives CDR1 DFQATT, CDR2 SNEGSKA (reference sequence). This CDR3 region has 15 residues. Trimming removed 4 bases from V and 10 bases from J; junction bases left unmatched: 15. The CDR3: CSATDPGGVHRIQYF. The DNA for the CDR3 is TGCAGTGCTACAGACCCAGGGGGCGTACACCGAATTCAGTACTTC.

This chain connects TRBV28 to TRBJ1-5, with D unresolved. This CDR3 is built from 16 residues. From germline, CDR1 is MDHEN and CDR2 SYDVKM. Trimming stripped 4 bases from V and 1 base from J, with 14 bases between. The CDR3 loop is CASSSGLGLSNQPQHF. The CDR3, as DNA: TGTGCCAGCAGTTCCGGGCTGGGGTTAAGCAATCAGCCCCAGCATTTT.

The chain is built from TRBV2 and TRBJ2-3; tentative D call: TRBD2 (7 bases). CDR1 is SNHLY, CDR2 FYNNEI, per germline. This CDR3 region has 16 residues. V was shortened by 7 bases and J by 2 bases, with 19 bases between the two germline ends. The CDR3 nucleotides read TGTGCCAGCACCATTGGCGGCGGGGGCCACACAGATACGCAGTATTTT. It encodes CASTIGGGGHTDTQYF.

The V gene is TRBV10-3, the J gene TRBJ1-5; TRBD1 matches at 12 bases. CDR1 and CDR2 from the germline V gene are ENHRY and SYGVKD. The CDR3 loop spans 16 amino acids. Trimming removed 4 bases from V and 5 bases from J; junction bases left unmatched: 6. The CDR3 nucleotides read TGTGCCATCAGTGCCGGGACAGGGGGCGGCCATCAGCCCCAGCATTTT. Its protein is CAISAGTGGGHQPQHF.

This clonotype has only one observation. DNA for the CDR3: TGCAGCGTTGAAGACCGAGATCCGAGGCTGGCCAAAAACATTCAGTACTTC. Protein sequence: CSVEDRDPRLAKNIQYF. V is TRBV29-1 and J is TRBJ2-4, with D unresolved. The CDR3 loop spans 17 amino acids. V gave up 0 bases and J gave up 1 base, with 16 bases separating them. CDR1 is SQVTM, CDR2 ANQGSEA, per germline.

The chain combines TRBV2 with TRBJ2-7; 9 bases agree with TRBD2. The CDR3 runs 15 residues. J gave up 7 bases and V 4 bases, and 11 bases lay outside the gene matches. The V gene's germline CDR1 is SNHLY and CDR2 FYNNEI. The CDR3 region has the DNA TGTGCCAGCAGTGTTGCGGGGGGGTTAGAGAATGAGCAGTACTTC. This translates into CASSVAGGLENEQYF.

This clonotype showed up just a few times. CDR3 coding DNA: TGTGCCAGCAGTTTTCGGACTCCCAGCTCCTACGAGCAGTACTTC. Protein: CASSFRTPSSYEQYF. The chain links TRBV12-3 or TRBV12-4 to TRBJ2-7, with a weak D call TRBD2 (5 bases). Trimming pared 3 bases from V and 0 bases from J, leaving 12 bases between. CDR3 length: 15 amino acids.

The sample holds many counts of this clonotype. The CDR3 sequence: CSAMGPRGTQYF. The DNA of the CDR3 is TGCAGTGCGATGGGACCCCGGGGTACGCAGTATTTT. This chain uses TRBV20-1 with TRBJ2-3, with D perhaps TRBD1 or TRBD2 (5 bases each). The CDR3 loop spans 12 amino acids. Trimming shortened V by 6 bases and J by 8 bases, and 15 bases separated the two germline ends. The germline V gene has CDR1 DFQATT and CDR2 SNEGSKA (reference sequence).

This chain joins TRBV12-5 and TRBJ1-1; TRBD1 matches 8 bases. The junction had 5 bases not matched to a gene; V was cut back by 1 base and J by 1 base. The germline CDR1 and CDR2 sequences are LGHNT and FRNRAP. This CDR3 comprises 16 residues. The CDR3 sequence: CASGLAGQGANTEAFF. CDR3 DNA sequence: TGTGCTAGTGGTTTGGCTGGACAGGGAGCGAACACTGAAGCTTTCTTT.

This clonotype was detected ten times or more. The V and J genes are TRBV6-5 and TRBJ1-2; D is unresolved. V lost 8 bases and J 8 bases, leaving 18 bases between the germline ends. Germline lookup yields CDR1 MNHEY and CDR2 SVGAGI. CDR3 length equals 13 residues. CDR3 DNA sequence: TGTGCCAGCTCCCTCGTTAGTAGTGCCGGCTACACCTTC. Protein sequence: CASSLVSSAGYTF.